Shown below are 6 T cell receptor beta chains from a single sample sequenced in a study of follicular helper T cells after annual influenza vaccination. Documented time point: 2015-2016 season, pre-vaccination. Measured with immunoSEQ multiplex PCR; TCRdb has only the in-frame clones, and not every one. The sample carries approximately 6,500 clones, approximately 85% recorded once. The material was CXCR5- memory CD4+ T cells sorted from blood, obtained on the day of influenza vaccination. The receptors come from an adult who received the influenza vaccine.

This rearrangement joins TRBV5-3 to TRBJ1-1; unclear D gene. TRBV5-3 is sorted into the ORF group, with uncertain function. With 8 bases removed from V and 1 base from J, the gap between germline ends came to 15 bases. The CDR3 totals 14 residues. CDR3 DNA sequence: TGTGCCAGCAGCAACCCTTTTGGGAACACTGAAGCTTTCTTT. It encodes CASSNPFGNTEAFF.

V and J are TRBV15 and TRBJ2-7; D is uncertain. This CDR3 spans 14 amino acids. Trimming took 0 bases from V and 5 from J, leaving 11 bases between them. Germline CDR1 and CDR2: LNHNV and YYDKDF (reference sequence). The CDR3 reads CATSRDVSANEQYF. DNA for the CDR3: TGTGCCACCAGCAGAGATGTTTCAGCAAACGAGCAGTACTTC.

This clone was seen just once. The chain recombines TRBV18 with TRBJ2-1; D call uncertain. This CDR3 is built from 16 residues. Trimming removed 3 bases from V and 0 bases from J, with 12 bases in between. The V gene's germline CDR1 is KGHSH and CDR2 LQKENI. As DNA, the CDR3 is TGTGCCAGCTCACCTCAACCGATACACTCCTACAATGAGCAGTTCTTC. Translation gives CASSPQPIHSYNEQFF.

The chain uses TRBV6-1 and TRBJ2-7; D is undetermined. The V end was cut by 5 bases, the J end by 12 bases, with 14 bases between. The length of the CDR3 is 11 residues. CDR1 MNHNS and CDR2 SASEGT come from the germline V gene. The CDR3 region is CASSQNLRGYF. In DNA, the CDR3 is TGTGCCAGCAGTCAGAATCTACGAGGGTACTTC.

The rearrangement uses TRBV19 and TRBJ2-6, with D perhaps matching TRBD1 (5 bases). CDR1 LNHDA and CDR2 SQIVND come from the germline V gene (reference sequence). The CDR3 spans 15 residues. V was trimmed by 5 bases and J by 8 bases, leaving 16 bases between them. The CDR3 coding sequence is TGTGCCAGTAGTTTAGGTACAGGTTTTACCAACGTCCTGACTTTC. Translating gives CASSLGTGFTNVLTF.

The rearrangement links TRBV5-1 to TRBJ1-2, with TRBD1 matching over 10 bases. This CDR3 contains 14 residues. The V segment lost 3 bases and the J segment 7 bases; nucleotides outside the gene matches: 6. Germline loops: CDR1 SGHRS, CDR2 YFSETQ. Written as DNA, the CDR3 is TGCGCCAGCAGCTGGGGGACAGGGGAGTTTGGCTACACCTTC. This sequence encodes CASSWGTGEFGYTF.